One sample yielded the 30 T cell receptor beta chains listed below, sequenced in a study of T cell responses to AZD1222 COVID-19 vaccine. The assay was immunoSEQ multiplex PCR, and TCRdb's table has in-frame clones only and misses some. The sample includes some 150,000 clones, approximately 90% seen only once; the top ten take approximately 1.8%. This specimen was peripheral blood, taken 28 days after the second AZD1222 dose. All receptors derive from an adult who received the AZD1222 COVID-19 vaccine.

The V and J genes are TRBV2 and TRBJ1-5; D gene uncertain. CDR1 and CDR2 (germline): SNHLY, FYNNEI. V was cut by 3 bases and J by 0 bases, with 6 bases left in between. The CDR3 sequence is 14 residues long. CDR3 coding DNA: TGTGCCAGCAGTGAGGGATCTAGCAATCAGCCCCAGCATTTT. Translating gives CASSEGSSNQPQHF.

The CDR3 here is CASSRLAGGNEQFF. DNA for the CDR3: TGTGCCAGCAGCCGACTAGCGGGAGGTAATGAGCAGTTCTTC. V is TRBV5-8 and J is TRBJ2-1, with 13 bases fitting TRBD2. CDR3 size: 14 residues. The junction had 2 bases not matched to a gene; V was cut back by 4 bases and J by 7 bases. Looked up from germline, CDR1 is SGHTS and CDR2 is YDEGEE.

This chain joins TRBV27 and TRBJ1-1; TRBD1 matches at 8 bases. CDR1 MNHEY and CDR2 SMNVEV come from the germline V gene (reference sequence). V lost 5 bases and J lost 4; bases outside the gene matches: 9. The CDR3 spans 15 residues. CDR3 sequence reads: CASSPRDRKGTEAFF. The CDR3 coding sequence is TGTGCCAGCAGTCCCCGGGACAGGAAGGGCACTGAAGCTTTCTTT.

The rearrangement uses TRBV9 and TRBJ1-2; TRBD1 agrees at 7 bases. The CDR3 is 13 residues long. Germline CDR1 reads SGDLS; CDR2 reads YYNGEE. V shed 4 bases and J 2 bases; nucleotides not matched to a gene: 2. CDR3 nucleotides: TGTGCCAGCAGCAGGGACAGCAACTATGGCTACACCTTC. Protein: CASSRDSNYGYTF.

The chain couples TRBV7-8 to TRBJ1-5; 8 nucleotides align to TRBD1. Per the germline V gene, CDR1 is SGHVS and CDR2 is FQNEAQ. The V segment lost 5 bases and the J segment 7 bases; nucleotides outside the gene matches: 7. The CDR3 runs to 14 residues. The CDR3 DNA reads TGTGCCAGCAGCCCACAGGGGGGTTTGCAGCCCCAGCATTTT. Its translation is CASSPQGGLQPQHF.

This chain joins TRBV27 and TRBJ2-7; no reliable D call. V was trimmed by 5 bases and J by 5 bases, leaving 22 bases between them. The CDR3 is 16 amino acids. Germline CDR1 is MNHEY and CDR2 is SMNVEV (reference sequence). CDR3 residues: CASSTALRPAIHEQYF. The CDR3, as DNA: TGTGCCAGCAGTACTGCCCTCAGGCCGGCGATTCACGAGCAGTACTTC.

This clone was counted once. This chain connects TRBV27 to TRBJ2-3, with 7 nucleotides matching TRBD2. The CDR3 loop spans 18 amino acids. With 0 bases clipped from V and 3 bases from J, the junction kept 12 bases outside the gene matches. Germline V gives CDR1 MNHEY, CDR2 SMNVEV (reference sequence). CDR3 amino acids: CASSLSTPRGGKTDTQYF. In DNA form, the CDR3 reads TGTGCCAGCAGTTTATCCACCCCCCGCGGGGGTAAAACAGATACGCAGTATTTT.

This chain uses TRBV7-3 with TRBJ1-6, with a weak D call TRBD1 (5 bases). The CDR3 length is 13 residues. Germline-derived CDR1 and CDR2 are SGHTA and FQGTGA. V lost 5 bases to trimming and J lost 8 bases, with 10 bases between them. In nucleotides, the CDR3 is TGTGCCAGCAGCCCTGACAGACATTCACCCCTCCACTTT. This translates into CASSPDRHSPLHF.

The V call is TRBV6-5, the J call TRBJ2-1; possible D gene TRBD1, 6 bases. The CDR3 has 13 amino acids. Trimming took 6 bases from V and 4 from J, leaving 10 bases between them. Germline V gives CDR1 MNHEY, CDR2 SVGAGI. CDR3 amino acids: CASRRGQYNEQFF. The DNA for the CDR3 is TGTGCCAGCAGGAGAGGACAGTACAATGAGCAGTTCTTC.

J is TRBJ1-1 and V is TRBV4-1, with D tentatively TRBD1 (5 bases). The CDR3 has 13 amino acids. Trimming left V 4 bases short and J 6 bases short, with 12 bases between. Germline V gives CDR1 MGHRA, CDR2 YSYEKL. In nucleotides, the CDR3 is TGCGCCAGCAGCCCTAGGGGAACACCTGAAGCTTTCTTT. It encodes CASSPRGTPEAFF.

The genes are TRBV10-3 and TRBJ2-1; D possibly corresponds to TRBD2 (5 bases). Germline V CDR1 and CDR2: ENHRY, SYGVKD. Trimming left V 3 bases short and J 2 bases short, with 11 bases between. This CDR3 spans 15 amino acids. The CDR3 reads CAISDGMGAYNEQFF. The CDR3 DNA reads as TGTGCCATCAGTGATGGAATGGGAGCCTACAATGAGCAGTTCTTC.

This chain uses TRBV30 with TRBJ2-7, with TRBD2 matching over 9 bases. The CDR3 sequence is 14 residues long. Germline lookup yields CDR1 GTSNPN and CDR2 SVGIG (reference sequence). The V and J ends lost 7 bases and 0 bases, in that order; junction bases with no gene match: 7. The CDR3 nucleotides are TGTGCCTCGTCTGGCGGGAGGGCCTCCTACGAGCAGTACTTC. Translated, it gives CASSGGRASYEQYF.

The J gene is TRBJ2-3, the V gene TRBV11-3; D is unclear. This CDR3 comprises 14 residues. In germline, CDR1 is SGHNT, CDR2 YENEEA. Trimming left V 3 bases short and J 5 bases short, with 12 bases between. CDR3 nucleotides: TGTGCCAGCAGCTTTAGTGGTTCGGGAGATACGCAGTATTTT. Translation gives CASSFSGSGDTQYF.

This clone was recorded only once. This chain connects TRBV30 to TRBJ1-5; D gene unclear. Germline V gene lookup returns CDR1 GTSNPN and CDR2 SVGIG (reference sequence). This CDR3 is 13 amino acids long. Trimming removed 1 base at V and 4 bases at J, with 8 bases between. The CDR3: CAWSASENQPQHF. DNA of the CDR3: TGTGCCTGGAGTGCCAGTGAGAATCAGCCCCAGCATTTT.

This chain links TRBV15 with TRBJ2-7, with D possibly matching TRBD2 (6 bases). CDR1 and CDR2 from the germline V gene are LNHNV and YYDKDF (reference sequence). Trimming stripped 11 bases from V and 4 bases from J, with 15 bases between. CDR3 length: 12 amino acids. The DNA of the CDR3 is TGTGCCCTACGACGGGAGTTGTACGAGCAGTACTTC. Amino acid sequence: CALRRELYEQYF.

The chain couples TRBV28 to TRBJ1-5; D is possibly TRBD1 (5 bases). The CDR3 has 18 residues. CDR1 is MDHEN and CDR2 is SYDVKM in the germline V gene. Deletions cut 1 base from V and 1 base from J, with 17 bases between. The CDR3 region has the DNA TGTGCCAGCAGTTTATCCAGGGCGGTTGGGGGAAGCAATCAGCCCCAGCATTTT. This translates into CASSLSRAVGGSNQPQHF. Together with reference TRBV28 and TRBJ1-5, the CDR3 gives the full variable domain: DVKVTQSSRYLVKRTGEKVFLECVQDMDHENMFWYRQDPGLGLRLIYFSYDVKMKEKGDIPEGYSVSREKKERFSLILESASTNQTSMYLCASSLSRAVGGSNQPQHFGDGTRLSIL.

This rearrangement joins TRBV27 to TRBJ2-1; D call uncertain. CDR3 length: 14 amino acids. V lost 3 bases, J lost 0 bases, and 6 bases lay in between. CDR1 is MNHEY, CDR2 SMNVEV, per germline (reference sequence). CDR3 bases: TGTGCCAGCAGTTTTGTGGGCTCCTACAATGAGCAGTTCTTC. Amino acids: CASSFVGSYNEQFF.

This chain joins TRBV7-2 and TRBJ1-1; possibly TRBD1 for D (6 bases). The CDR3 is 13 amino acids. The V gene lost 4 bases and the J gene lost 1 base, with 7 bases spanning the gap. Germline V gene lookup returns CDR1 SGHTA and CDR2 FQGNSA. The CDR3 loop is CASSSDRNTEAFF. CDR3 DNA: TGTGCCAGCAGCTCGGACAGGAACACTGAAGCTTTCTTT. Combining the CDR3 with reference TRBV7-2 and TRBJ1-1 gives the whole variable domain GAGVSQSPSNKVTEKGKDVELRCDPISGHTALYWYRQSLGQGLEFLIYFQGNSAPDKSGLPSDRFSAERTGGSVSTLTIQRTQQEDSAVYLCASSSDRNTEAFFGQGTRLTVV.

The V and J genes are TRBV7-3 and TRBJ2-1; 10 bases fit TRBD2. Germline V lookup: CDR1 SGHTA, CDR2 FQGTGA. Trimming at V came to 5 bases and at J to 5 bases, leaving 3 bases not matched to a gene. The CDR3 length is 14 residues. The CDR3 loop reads CASSASGRNNEQFF. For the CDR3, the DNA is TGTGCCAGCAGCGCTAGCGGGAGAAACAATGAGCAGTTCTTC.

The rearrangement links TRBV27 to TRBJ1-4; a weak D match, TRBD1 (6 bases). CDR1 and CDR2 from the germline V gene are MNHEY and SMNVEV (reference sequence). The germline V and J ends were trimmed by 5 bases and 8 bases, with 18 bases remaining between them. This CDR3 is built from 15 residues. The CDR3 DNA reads TGTGCCAGCAGTGGACGGACAGCGCGTAGGGAAAAACTGTTTTTT. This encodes CASSGRTARREKLFF.

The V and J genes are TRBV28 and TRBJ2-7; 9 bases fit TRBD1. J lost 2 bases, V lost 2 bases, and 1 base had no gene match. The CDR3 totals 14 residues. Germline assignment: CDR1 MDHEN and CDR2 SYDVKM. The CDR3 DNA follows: TGTGCCAGCAGTTTAGGGACAGGGCCCTACGAGCAGTACTTC. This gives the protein CASSLGTGPYEQYF.

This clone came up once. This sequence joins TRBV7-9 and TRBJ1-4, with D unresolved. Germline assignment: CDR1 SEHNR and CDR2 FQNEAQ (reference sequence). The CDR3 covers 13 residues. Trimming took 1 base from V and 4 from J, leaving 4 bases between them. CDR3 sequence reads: CASSLGVNEKLFF. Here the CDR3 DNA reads TGTGCCAGCAGCTTAGGGGTTAATGAAAAACTGTTTTTT.

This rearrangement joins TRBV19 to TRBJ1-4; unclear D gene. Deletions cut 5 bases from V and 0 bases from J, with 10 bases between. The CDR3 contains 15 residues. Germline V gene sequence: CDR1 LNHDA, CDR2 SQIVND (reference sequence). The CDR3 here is CASSRDPATNEKLFF. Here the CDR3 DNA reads TGTGCCAGTAGTCGAGACCCCGCAACTAATGAAAAACTGTTTTTT.

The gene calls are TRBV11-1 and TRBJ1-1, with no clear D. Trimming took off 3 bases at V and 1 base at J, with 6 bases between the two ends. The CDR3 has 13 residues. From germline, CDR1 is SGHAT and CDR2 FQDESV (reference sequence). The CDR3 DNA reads TGTGCCAGCAGCTTGGGGAAGAACACTGAAGCTTTCTTT. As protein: CASSLGKNTEAFF.

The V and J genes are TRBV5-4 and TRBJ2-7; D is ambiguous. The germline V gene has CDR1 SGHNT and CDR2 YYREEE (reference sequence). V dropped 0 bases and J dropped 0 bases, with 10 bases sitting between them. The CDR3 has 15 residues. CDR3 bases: TGTGCCAGCAGCTTGGGGCAGGCCCCCTCCTACGAGCAGTACTTC. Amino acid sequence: CASSLGQAPSYEQYF.

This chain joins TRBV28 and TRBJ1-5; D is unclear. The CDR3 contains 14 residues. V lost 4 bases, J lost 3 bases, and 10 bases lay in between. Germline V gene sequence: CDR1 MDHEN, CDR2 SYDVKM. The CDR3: CASSSPAANQPQHF. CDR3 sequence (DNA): TGTGCCAGCAGTTCCCCAGCGGCCAATCAGCCCCAGCATTTT.

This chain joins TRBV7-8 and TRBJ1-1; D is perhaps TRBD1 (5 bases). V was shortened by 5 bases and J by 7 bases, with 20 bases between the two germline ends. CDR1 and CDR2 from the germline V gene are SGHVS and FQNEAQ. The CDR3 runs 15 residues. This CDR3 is CASSARDRNYREAFF. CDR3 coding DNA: TGTGCCAGCAGCGCCCGGGACCGGAATTACCGTGAAGCTTTCTTT.

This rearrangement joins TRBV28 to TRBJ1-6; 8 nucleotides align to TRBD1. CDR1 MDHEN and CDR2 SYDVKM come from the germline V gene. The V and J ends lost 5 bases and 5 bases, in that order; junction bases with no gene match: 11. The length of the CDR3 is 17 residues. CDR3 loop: CASSLWTGTLDNSPLHF. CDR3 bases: TGTGCCAGCAGTCTTTGGACAGGGACACTCGATAATTCACCCCTCCACTTT. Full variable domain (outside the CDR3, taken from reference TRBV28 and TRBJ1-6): DVKVTQSSRYLVKRTGEKVFLECVQDMDHENMFWYRQDPGLGLRLIYFSYDVKMKEKGDIPEGYSVSREKKERFSLILESASTNQTSMYLCASSLWTGTLDNSPLHFGNGTRLTVT.

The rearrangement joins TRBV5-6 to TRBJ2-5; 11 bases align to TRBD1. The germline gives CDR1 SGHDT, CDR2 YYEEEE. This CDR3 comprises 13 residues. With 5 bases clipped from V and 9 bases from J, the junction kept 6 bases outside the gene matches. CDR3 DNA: TGTGCCAGCAGTACCGGGACAGGGGGGGCCCAGTACTTC. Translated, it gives CASSTGTGGAQYF.

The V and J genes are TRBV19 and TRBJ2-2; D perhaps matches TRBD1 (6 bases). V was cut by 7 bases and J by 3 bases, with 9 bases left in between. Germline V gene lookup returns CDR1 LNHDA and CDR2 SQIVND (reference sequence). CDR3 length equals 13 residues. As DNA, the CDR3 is TGTGCCAGTATCAGGGGCCACACCGGGGAGCTGTTTTTT. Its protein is CASIRGHTGELFF.